Listed below are T cell receptor beta chains from one sample, sequenced in a study of T cell repertoires in cytomegalovirus infection. TCRdb re-called the reads with MiXCR, one entry per CDR3 protein. The sample consists of just under 550,000 distinct CDR3 sequences, approximately 26% of them appearing once. Input material: PBMCs. The source of these receptors is a human donor in good health (CMV status not recorded). Some clones in this sample may be carry-over from other donors' samples. Each CDR3 is given with its conserved first and last residue. A D gene is named only where the DNA matches it firmly. Expanded clones are given a class, and other clones once, few, many or no size at all.

d_call: NA
v_call: TRBV28
j_call: TRBJ1-4
clone_size: NA
cdr3_nt: TGTGCCAGCATGGGGGCGCCACCAAATAGGGGAGGTGAAAAACTGTTTTTT
cdr3_aa: CASMGAPPNRGGEKLFF

d_call: NA
v_call: TRBV7-2
j_call: TRBJ2-3
clone_size: few
cdr3_nt: TGTGCCAGCAGCAACCCTCCGATGGATACGCAGTATTTT
cdr3_aa: CASSNPPMDTQYF

d_call: NA
v_call: TRBV5-4
j_call: TRBJ1-1
clone_size: NA
cdr3_nt: TGTGCCAGCATCACGAACACTGAAGCTTTCTTT
cdr3_aa: CASITNTEAFF

d_call: NA
v_call: TRBV12-3/TRBV12-4
j_call: TRBJ1-1
clone_size: few
cdr3_nt: TGTGCCAGCAGTTTATTTGCAGGGACGCGACCGAACACTGAAGCTTTCTTT
cdr3_aa: CASSLFAGTRPNTEAFF

d_call: NA
v_call: TRBV30
j_call: TRBJ2-1
clone_size: NA
cdr3_nt: TGTGCCTGGAGTTTGGGTCCTAGTTTGCGCAATGAGCAGTTCTTC
cdr3_aa: CAWSLGPSLRNEQFF

d_call: NA
v_call: TRBV3-1
j_call: TRBJ2-3
clone_size: NA
cdr3_nt: TGTGCCAGCAGCCAAGAAGCGAACCTCCCTCGAACGCAGTATTTT
cdr3_aa: CASSQEANLPRTQYF

d_call: TRBD2
v_call: TRBV7-6
j_call: TRBJ2-1
clone_size: NA
cdr3_nt: TGTGCCAGCAGCTTAGTAGGGACTAGCGCCCACAATGAGCAGTTCTTC
cdr3_aa: CASSLVGTSAHNEQFF

d_call: TRBD2
v_call: TRBV7-2
j_call: TRBJ2-7
clone_size: many
cdr3_nt: TGTGCCAGCAGCTTAAGGGGAGGGCGCCCCTACGAGCAGTACTTC
cdr3_aa: CASSLRGGRPYEQYF

d_call: NA
v_call: TRBV6-2/TRBV6-3
j_call: TRBJ1-5
clone_size: many
cdr3_nt: TGTGCCAGCAGAGGACATAGCAATCAGCCCCAGCATTTT
cdr3_aa: CASRGHSNQPQHF

d_call: TRBD2
v_call: TRBV7-6
j_call: TRBJ2-5
clone_size: NA
cdr3_nt: TGTGCCAGCAGCTTAGGTGGTAGCGGGAGCGCTGGTGAGACCCAGTACTTC
cdr3_aa: CASSLGGSGSAGETQYF

d_call: NA
v_call: TRBV20-1
j_call: TRBJ2-3
clone_size: NA
cdr3_nt: TGCAGTGCTCACAAGACCCGCGCAGATACGCAGTATTTT
cdr3_aa: CSAHKTRADTQYF

d_call: NA
v_call: TRBV7-3
j_call: TRBJ2-3
clone_size: NA
cdr3_nt: TGTGCCAGCAGCTTATTTCCGGGTAGCACAGATACGCAGTATTTT
cdr3_aa: CASSLFPGSTDTQYF

d_call: NA
v_call: TRBV7-9
j_call: TRBJ2-3
clone_size: NA
cdr3_nt: TGTGCCAGCACCCAAACCGAGTCGGGGAATACGCAGTATTTT
cdr3_aa: CASTQTESGNTQYF

d_call: NA
v_call: TRBV6-5
j_call: TRBJ2-1
clone_size: NA
cdr3_nt: TGTGCCAGCAGGTTAGGGCCCCTCCGGGGCGATGAGCAGTTCTTC
cdr3_aa: CASRLGPLRGDEQFF

d_call: NA
v_call: TRBV20-1
j_call: TRBJ2-7
clone_size: NA
cdr3_nt: TGCAGTGCTCGAGGACATACCCCCTACGAGCAGTACTTC
cdr3_aa: CSARGHTPYEQYF

d_call: NA
v_call: TRBV7-4
j_call: TRBJ2-2
clone_size: NA
cdr3_nt: TGTGCCAGCAGCTTTTGGGGCCTCACGAACACCGGGGAGCTGTTTTTT
cdr3_aa: CASSFWGLTNTGELFF

d_call: NA
v_call: TRBV20-1
j_call: TRBJ1-5
clone_size: NA
cdr3_nt: TGCAGTGCTAAGGACCTAAGACAGCCATATAGCAATCAGCCCCAGCATTTT
cdr3_aa: CSAKDLRQPYSNQPQHF

d_call: NA
v_call: TRBV7-3
j_call: TRBJ2-1
clone_size: NA
cdr3_nt: TGTGCCAGCGCGGCGGGACGCACCTCCTACAATGAGCAGTTCTTC
cdr3_aa: CASAAGRTSYNEQFF

d_call: NA
v_call: TRBV12-3/TRBV12-4
j_call: TRBJ1-2
clone_size: NA
cdr3_nt: TGTGCCAGCAGGGAAAGGGAAGGGAATGGCTACACCTTC
cdr3_aa: CASREREGNGYTF

d_call: NA
v_call: TRBV2
j_call: TRBJ2-3
clone_size: NA
cdr3_nt: TGTGCCAGCAGATCTCTCGTGGTAGCTGGGTATGGCACAGATACGCAGTATTTT
cdr3_aa: CASRSLVVAGYGTDTQYF

d_call: NA
v_call: TRBV7-9
j_call: TRBJ2-1
clone_size: few
cdr3_nt: TGTGCCAGCGGGGGTGAGCAGTTCTTC
cdr3_aa: CASGGEQFF

d_call: TRBD1
v_call: TRBV19
j_call: TRBJ1-1
clone_size: many
cdr3_nt: TGTGCCAGTAGTAAGGACAGGACTGAAGCTTTCTTT
cdr3_aa: CASSKDRTEAFF

d_call: NA
v_call: TRBV10-3
j_call: TRBJ1-1
clone_size: NA
cdr3_nt: TGTGCCAGCGCGACAGACCCAGACTCTGAAGCTTTCTTT
cdr3_aa: CASATDPDSEAFF

d_call: TRBD2
v_call: TRBV6-2/TRBV6-3
j_call: TRBJ2-1
clone_size: NA
cdr3_nt: TGTGCCAGTCGCGGGACTAGTCTGAGTGAGCAGTTCTTC
cdr3_aa: CASRGTSLSEQFF

d_call: NA
v_call: TRBV5-1
j_call: TRBJ1-4
clone_size: NA
cdr3_nt: TGCGCCAGCGCCGGGACAATTGATGAAAAACTGTTTTTT
cdr3_aa: CASAGTIDEKLFF

d_call: NA
v_call: TRBV4-2
j_call: TRBJ2-3
clone_size: NA
cdr3_nt: TGTGCCAGCAGCCAAGGGGATAGTTTGTCGTATTTT
cdr3_aa: CASSQGDSLSYF

d_call: TRBD2
v_call: TRBV12-3/TRBV12-4
j_call: TRBJ2-1
clone_size: NA
cdr3_nt: TGTGCCAGCAGTTTCCGTAGCGGGACATCCAATGAGCAGTTCTTC
cdr3_aa: CASSFRSGTSNEQFF

d_call: TRBD2
v_call: TRBV6-2/TRBV6-3
j_call: TRBJ2-3
clone_size: NA
cdr3_nt: TGTGCCAGCAGTCACTCGGCGCGGGAGTTGATCACAGATACGCAGTATTTT
cdr3_aa: CASSHSARELITDTQYF

d_call: NA
v_call: TRBV28
j_call: TRBJ2-7
clone_size: NA
cdr3_nt: TGTGCCAGCGAAGACAGCTCCTACGAGCAGTACTTC
cdr3_aa: CASEDSSYEQYF